The present entry profiles one TCR beta chain with its context. What it binds is not known. This table comes from immunoSEQ multiplex PCR, and its TCRdb copy is limited to in-frame clones, with some not included. There are around 15,000 clones in the sample; 95% to 96% occur only once, and 3.6% lies in the top ten. The data originate from a study of a mutant IDH1 vaccine in newly diagnosed glioma. General study points: In approximately 92% of patients, immune responses induced by the vaccine occurred.

The time point here: baseline, week 1 (first vaccination visit). Documented treatment: pre-vaccination baseline after standard-of-care therapy. Astrocytomas found in donors were new, WHO grade 3 or 4, IDH1-mutant and ATRX-lost. With 4 bases removed from V and 0 bases from J, the gap between germline ends came to 0 bases. Germline V gene sequence: CDR1 SEHNR, CDR2 FQNEAQ (reference sequence). The CDR3 length is 11 residues. This clonotype was obtained from a woman between 18 and 30 years old with glioma. Some clones in this sample may be carry-over from other donors' samples. The sample here was peripheral blood mononuclear cells (PBMCs), taken from a glioma patient treated with radiotherapy, temozolomide or both. The V gene is TRBV7-9, the J gene TRBJ2-5; D is uncertain. CDR3 sequence: CASSYQETQYF. DNA of the CDR3: TGTGCCAGCAGCTACCAAGAGACCCAGTACTTC.